This T cell receptor (beta chain) came from a study of vaccination and CD4 T cells after COVID-19. Study in general: Overlapping SARS-CoV-2, HCoV-NL63, HCoV-OC43 and HCoV-229E spike peptides stimulated the cells.

This CDR3 is 15 amino acids long. Looked up from germline, CDR1 is MNHNS and CDR2 is SASEGT. The V end lost 7 bases, the J end lost 1 base, and 16 bases lay between the germline ends. As for this clonotype: Its target is not known.

The treatment: roughly 10-day PBMC culture with coronavirus spike peptide pools or control peptides (ViraFEST assay). Sequenced with the Oncomine TCR Beta short-read assay was DNA taken from cultured CD4+ T cells. MiXCR, run by TCRdb on the PCR reads, gives a single entry per CDR3 protein. The sample lists around 15,000 distinct CDR3 sequences; around 42% were seen once. The source material was CD4+ T cells from blood, cultured in vitro, sampled before SARS-CoV-2 vaccination. The receptor was derived from a human donor who had recovered from COVID-19. This chain joins TRBV6-1 and TRBJ1-1, with a weak D call TRBD1 (5 bases). CDR3 sequence: CASIPLGGRNTEAFF. The CDR3 coding sequence is TGTGCCAGCATCCCTCTGGGGGGGAGGAACACTGAAGCTTTCTTT.